A single sample is the source of the 26 T cell receptor beta chains below, sequenced in a study of cytomegalovirus exposure and HLA in healthy donors. PCR used 60 Vbeta primers and 13 Jbeta primers. Some clones are missing from TCRdb's copy, which holds only in-frame ones; the method was immunoSEQ multiplex PCR. The sample includes about 130,000 clones, approximately 80% of them seen just once. Sample: PBMCs. These TCRs come from a man younger than 30 in good health and CMV-seronegative.

This chain connects TRBV7-9 to TRBJ1-1; a possible D gene is TRBD1 (5 bases). Looked up from germline, CDR1 is SEHNR and CDR2 is FQNEAQ (reference sequence). V shed 2 bases and J shed 0 bases, with 16 bases lying between them. CDR3 length: 17 residues. The CDR3 DNA sequence: TGTGCCAGCAGCTTATCTTCACGGGGGTCATTGAACACTGAAGCTTTCTTT. Protein product: CASSLSSRGSLNTEAFF.

The rearrangement links TRBV5-5 to TRBJ1-2; no reliable D call. The CDR3 loop spans 15 amino acids. With 1 base removed from V and 7 bases from J, the gap between germline ends came to 17 bases. Looked up from germline, CDR1 is SGHKS and CDR2 is YYEKEE (reference sequence). As DNA, the CDR3 is TGTGCCAGCAGCTTGTTAGATCGGCCAGGCGCTGGCTACACCTTC. This gives the protein CASSLLDRPGAGYTF.

The V call is TRBV28, the J call TRBJ1-1, with D maybe TRBD1 (6 bases). Germline V gene sequence: CDR1 MDHEN, CDR2 SYDVKM. V lost 2 bases to trimming and J lost 2 bases, with 12 bases between them. This CDR3 is built from 15 residues. CDR3 DNA: TGTGCCAGCAGTTTACCCACAGGGCTAAACACTGAAGCTTTCTTT. Residues: CASSLPTGLNTEAFF. Looking up the rest from reference TRBV28 and TRBJ1-1 gives the full variable domain: DVKVTQSSRYLVKRTGEKVFLECVQDMDHENMFWYRQDPGLGLRLIYFSYDVKMKEKGDIPEGYSVSREKKERFSLILESASTNQTSMYLCASSLPTGLNTEAFFGQGTRLTVV.

The CDR3 coding sequence is TGTGCCAGCAGCCCGGGACTCCGCGGCGAGCAGTACTTC. Protein sequence: CASSPGLRGEQYF. The rearrangement uses TRBV5-4 and TRBJ2-7; a weak D match, TRBD2 (6 bases). Trimming shortened V by 4 bases and J by 6 bases, and 14 bases separated the two germline ends. The CDR3 runs to 13 residues. Germline lookup yields CDR1 SGHNT and CDR2 YYREEE (reference sequence).

This chain connects TRBV9 to TRBJ1-2; 8 bases agree with TRBD1. J gave up 7 bases and V 5 bases, and 7 bases lay outside the gene matches. CDR1 SGDLS and CDR2 YYNGEE come from the germline V gene. The CDR3 is 13 amino acids. This CDR3 reads CASRRQGAFGYTF. The CDR3 nucleotides read TGTGCCAGCAGGCGTCAGGGGGCGTTTGGCTACACCTTC. Full variable domain (outside the CDR3, taken from reference TRBV9 and TRBJ1-2): DSGVTQTPKHLITATGQRVTLRCSPRSGDLSVYWYQQSLDQGLQFLIQYYNGEERAKGNILERFSAQQFPDLHSELNLSSLELGDSALYFCASRRQGAFGYTFGSGTRLTVV.

The V call is TRBV9, the J call TRBJ2-3, with 9 bases fitting TRBD1. The CDR3 contains 12 residues. The germline gives CDR1 SGDLS, CDR2 YYNGEE. J lost 6 bases, V lost 7 bases, and 3 bases had no gene match. The CDR3 sequence: CASGGQGDTQYF. In DNA, the CDR3 is TGTGCCAGCGGCGGACAGGGGGATACGCAGTATTTT.

The genes are TRBV10-3 and TRBJ2-2; 9 bases line up with TRBD1. This CDR3 comprises 16 residues. Unmatched junction bases numbered 3, after V lost 2 bases and J lost 2 bases. Germline CDR1 and CDR2: ENHRY and SYGVKD. This CDR3 is CAISERDRANTGELFF. The CDR3 nucleotides are TGTGCCATCAGTGAGAGGGACAGGGCTAACACCGGGGAGCTGTTTTTT.

This clone was picked up a small number of times. The V call is TRBV5-8, the J call TRBJ1-4; TRBD1 might be the D (5 bases). This CDR3 is 16 amino acids long. V was trimmed by 2 bases and J by 7 bases, leaving 18 bases between them. CDR1 and CDR2 from the germline V gene are SGHTS and YDEGEE. The CDR3 region is CASSFTPDSRSEKLFF. As DNA, the CDR3 is TGTGCCAGCAGCTTCACCCCTGACAGCCGTAGTGAAAAACTGTTTTTT.

The chain is built from TRBV19 and TRBJ1-5; D possibly corresponds to TRBD1 (5 bases). Trimming stripped 3 bases from V and 7 bases from J, with 16 bases between. CDR1 is LNHDA and CDR2 is SQIVND in the germline V gene (reference sequence). The CDR3 runs 15 residues. CDR3 protein: CASSISRVLGQPQHF. The CDR3 DNA reads TGTGCCAGTAGTATCTCCAGGGTTCTGGGGCAGCCCCAGCATTTT.

The V and J genes are TRBV2 and TRBJ2-3, with D possibly TRBD2 on 6 matching bases. The CDR3 spans 14 residues. CDR1 is SNHLY, CDR2 FYNNEI, per germline. V shed 10 bases and J shed 0 bases, with 14 bases lying between them. In DNA, the CDR3 is TGTGCCACCGGGGAGGACAAGAGCACAGATACGCAGTATTTT. Its translation is CATGEDKSTDTQYF.

The CDR3 DNA sequence: TGTGCCATCACTGGACAGGGTGGAACTGAAGCTTTCTTT. Protein sequence: CAITGQGGTEAFF. The chain uses TRBV10-3 and TRBJ1-1; 8 bases fit TRBD1. Germline CDR1 reads ENHRY; CDR2 reads SYGVKD. The CDR3 is 13 amino acids. Trimming took 7 bases from V and 5 from J; bases not matched to a gene: 6.

V usage is TRBV27 and J usage is TRBJ1-6; D is perhaps TRBD1 (5 bases). Germline CDR1 MNHEY, CDR2 SMNVEV (reference sequence). Trimming left V 6 bases short and J 0 bases short, with 15 bases between. The CDR3 is 17 amino acids. CDR3 protein: CASSRQGWDSYNSPLHF. CDR3 coding DNA: TGTGCCAGCAGCCGGCAGGGTTGGGACTCCTATAATTCACCCCTCCACTTT.

In its sample, this clone was seen once. V gene TRBV18 combines with J gene TRBJ2-1, with D maybe TRBD2 (7 bases). CDR3 length: 13 residues. V lost 3 bases and J lost 9, with 12 bases in between. Germline-derived CDR1 and CDR2 are KGHSH and LQKENI. The CDR3, as DNA: TGTGCCAGCTCACCCCGGGGGGCCCCTGAGCAGTTCTTC. Protein product: CASSPRGAPEQFF.

This clone was counted between two and nine times. The chain employs TRBV30 and TRBJ1-6; D gene ambiguous. This CDR3 comprises 15 residues. Germline CDR1 is GTSNPN and CDR2 is SVGIG (reference sequence). Trimming stripped 7 bases from V and 10 bases from J, with 23 bases between. CDR3 in amino acids: CAFGPGSGEGSPLHF. The CDR3 DNA sequence: TGTGCCTTCGGTCCCGGGTCCGGAGAGGGCTCACCCCTCCACTTT. Drawing the rest from reference TRBV30 and TRBJ1-6, the complete variable domain is SQTIHQWPATLVQPVGSPLSLECTVEGTSNPNLYWYRQAAGRGLQLLFYSVGIGQISSEVPQNLSASRPQDRQFILSSKKLLLSDSGFYLCAFGPGSGEGSPLHFGNGTRLTVT.

The chain recombines TRBV6-6 with TRBJ2-1; D unclear. CDR1 and CDR2 from the germline V gene are MNHNY and SVGAGI (reference sequence). V lost 4 bases and J lost 10, with 17 bases in between. This CDR3 spans 14 amino acids. CDR3 protein: CASSSRVDSAEQFF. In nucleotides, the CDR3 is TGTGCCAGCAGTTCCCGGGTAGATTCCGCCGAGCAGTTCTTC.

The chain has TRBV9 and TRBJ1-6; D is unclear. This CDR3 region has 11 residues. Germline V gives CDR1 SGDLS, CDR2 YYNGEE. V lost 3 bases and J 10 bases, leaving 5 bases between the germline ends. CDR3: CASSAPSPLHF. In DNA form, the CDR3 reads TGTGCCAGCAGCGCCCCGTCACCCCTCCACTTT.

The chain employs TRBV6-5 and TRBJ2-7; D remains ambiguous. Germline V gene lookup returns CDR1 MNHEY and CDR2 SVGAGI. The ends were cut back, 0 bases at V and 4 bases at J, with 7 bases in the middle. The CDR3 length is 13 residues. The CDR3 protein is CASSYSPVYEQYF. In DNA form, the CDR3 reads TGTGCCAGCAGTTACTCACCGGTTTACGAGCAGTACTTC.

In DNA form, the CDR3 reads TGTGCCAGCAGCGTAGGAGGCGGCGGGGGGTTCAATGAGCAGTTCTTC. Amino acid sequence: CASSVGGGGGFNEQFF. V usage is TRBV9 and J usage is TRBJ2-1; 8 bases align to TRBD2. The CDR3 consists of 16 residues. CDR1 is SGDLS and CDR2 is YYNGEE in the germline V gene. After removal of 0 bases from V and 6 bases from J, the junction contained 8 bases not matched to a gene.

The chain recombines TRBV10-3 with TRBJ2-7, with D perhaps matching TRBD2 (6 bases). CDR1 and CDR2 from the germline V gene are ENHRY and SYGVKD. V lost 6 bases and J lost 7, with 16 bases in between. The CDR3 is 13 residues long. CDR3 amino acids: CAIRKPGTQEQYF. CDR3 nucleotide sequence: TGTGCCATCAGAAAGCCCGGGACTCAGGAGCAGTACTTC.

The chain links TRBV10-1 to TRBJ2-7; TRBD2 agrees at 9 bases. Germline V gene lookup returns CDR1 WNHNN and CDR2 SYGVQD (reference sequence). There are 15 residues in the CDR3. J was trimmed by 3 bases and V by 0 bases; bases with no gene match: 3. The CDR3 spells CASSESTSGGYEQYF. CDR3 DNA sequence: TGCGCCAGCAGTGAGTCGACTAGCGGAGGCTACGAGCAGTACTTC.

The V and J genes are TRBV7-9 and TRBJ2-7, with D possibly being TRBD2 (5 bases). V lost 3 bases to trimming and J lost 2 bases, with 8 bases between them. The length of the CDR3 is 13 residues. Per the germline V gene, CDR1 is SEHNR and CDR2 is FQNEAQ (reference sequence). The CDR3 region is CASSFGGTYEQYF. CDR3 sequence (DNA): TGTGCCAGCAGCTTCGGAGGTACCTACGAGCAGTACTTC.

This sequence joins TRBV30 and TRBJ2-3; 8 bases are shared with TRBD1. The germline gives CDR1 GTSNPN, CDR2 SVGIG (reference sequence). J was trimmed by 1 base and V by 3 bases; bases with no gene match: 6. The CDR3 loop spans 15 amino acids. DNA of the CDR3: TGTGCCTGGAGCGAAAAGGACAGGGGCACAGATACGCAGTATTTT. It yields the protein CAWSEKDRGTDTQYF.

V is TRBV4-1 and J is TRBJ2-3; weak D call: TRBD2 (6 bases). V was shortened by 3 bases and J by 4 bases, with 17 bases between the two germline ends. Germline V CDR1 and CDR2: MGHRA, YSYEKL. The length of the CDR3 is 16 residues. As DNA, the CDR3 is TGCGCCAGCAGCCATGATGGGGAGGTCCGTCCAGATACGCAGTATTTT. It specifies CASSHDGEVRPDTQYF.

The CDR3 DNA reads TGTGCCAGCAGCGCGTACAGGGAAGTCACTGAAGCTTTCTTT. This gives the protein CASSAYREVTEAFF. The J gene is TRBJ1-1, the V gene TRBV7-9; D is perhaps TRBD1 (6 bases). V lost 5 bases and J lost 4, with 14 bases in between. The CDR3 is 14 amino acids. Germline assignment: CDR1 SEHNR and CDR2 FQNEAQ (reference sequence).

This chain uses TRBV7-6 with TRBJ2-7; D unresolved. The CDR3 contains 13 residues. Trimming took 1 base from V and 4 from J, leaving 8 bases between them. CDR1 and CDR2 (germline): SGHVS, FNYEAQ. Here the CDR3 DNA reads TGTGCCAGCAGCTTAGTCGGTGGTTACGAGCAGTACTTC. Translated, it gives CASSLVGGYEQYF.

The chain combines TRBV11-2 with TRBJ1-5; 9 bases are a match to TRBD1. The germline V gene has CDR1 SGHAT and CDR2 FQNNGV. The CDR3 is 16 residues long. With V trimmed by 3 bases and J by 2 bases, 5 bases remained unmatched. The CDR3 region has the DNA TGTGCCAGCAGCTTCACAGGGGGCTCGGGCAATCAGCCCCAGCATTTT. It encodes CASSFTGGSGNQPQHF. Drawing the rest from reference TRBV11-2 and TRBJ1-5, the complete variable domain is EAGVAQSPRYKIIEKRQSVAFWCNPISGHATLYWYQQILGQGPKLLIQFQNNGVVDDSQLPKDRFSAERLKGVDSTLKIQPAKLEDSAVYLCASSFTGGSGNQPQHFGDGTRLSIL.